The T cell receptor (beta chain) under discussion was sequenced for a study of blood T cell repertoires in COVID-19. Background on the study: The origin of the acute and convalescent COVID-19 samples was the United States, Italy and Spain. The analysed material was cDNA or gDNA that came from T cells, B-cell-depleted T cells, or PBMCs.

Original analysis: How many nucleated cells were present was estimated from reference gene primer amplification. Assay: immunoSEQ multiplex PCR; the TCRdb copy retains only in-frame clones and omits some. For V, J and clone size, that table is used; D and trimming come from the DNA. The repertoire holds 90,000 to 150,000 clones, with about 83% as singletons. The V gene's germline CDR1 is SGHKS and CDR2 YYEKEE (reference sequence). The length of the CDR3 is 15 residues. V was clipped by 0 bases and J by 5 bases, with 14 bases between them. The receptor comes from a woman aged 45-59 years with acute or convalescent COVID-19. This chain uses TRBV5-5 with TRBJ2-5; possible D gene TRBD1, 6 bases. Sequences were obtained from peripheral blood. CDR3 in DNA: TGTGCCAGCAGCTTGGCCACCCGACAGGCTGAGACCCAGTACTTC. Translation: CASSLATRQAETQYF.